Shown below are 25 T cell receptor beta chains from a single sample sequenced in a study of beta chain features in type 1 diabetes. The isolated RNA, all of it, was reverse transcribed, so expressed TCRB transcripts were what got sequenced. Assay used: immunoSEQ multiplex PCR; TCRdb lists only in-frame clones, some missing. Altogether about 150,000 clones are present, approximately 12% being singletons, with the ten largest covering approximately 2%. The specimen sequenced was central memory CD4+ T cells from blood. The receptor source for this set is a man aged 18 to 30 in good health.

This clone was observed many times. This rearrangement joins TRBV25-1 to TRBJ2-5, with no clear D. The CDR3 spans 13 residues. Germline loops: CDR1 MGHDK, CDR2 SYGVNS. V was trimmed by 1 base and J by 5 bases, leaving 8 bases between them. CDR3 DNA sequence: TGTGCCAGCAGTGAATCGAAGCCGGAGACCCAGTACTTC. This translates into CASSESKPETQYF. The full variable domain, with the rest looked up from reference TRBV25-1 and TRBJ2-5, is EADIYQTPRYLVIGTGKKITLECSQTMGHDKMYWYQQDPGMELHLIHYSYGVNSTEKGDLSSESTVSRIRTEHFPLTLESARPSHTSQYLCASSESKPETQYFGPGTRLLVL.

This clone has only a few counts. The chain employs TRBV15 and TRBJ1-4; D remains ambiguous. This CDR3 spans 14 amino acids. In germline, CDR1 is LNHNV, CDR2 YYDKDF (reference sequence). Trimming removed 1 base from V and 8 bases from J, with 11 bases in between. The CDR3 nucleotides are TGTGCCACCAGCAGAGCGGGCGGGGTCGAAAAACTGTTTTTT. Protein: CATSRAGGVEKLFF.

The sample holds a few counts of this clone. This chain links TRBV11-1 with TRBJ2-7, with a possible D match to TRBD1 (5 bases). V was clipped by 0 bases and J by 0 bases, with 12 bases between them. This CDR3 comprises 16 residues. Per the germline V gene, CDR1 is SGHAT and CDR2 is FQDESV (reference sequence). In DNA, the CDR3 is TGTGCCAGCAGCTTAGCGCAGCACAGGAGCTCCTACGAGCAGTACTTC. Its translation is CASSLAQHRSSYEQYF.

This clone was seen only a few times. This chain links TRBV5-1 with TRBJ2-4; D not certain. CDR3 length: 14 residues. In germline, CDR1 is SGHRS, CDR2 YFSETQ. The V end lost 3 bases, the J end lost 0 bases, and 7 bases lay between the germline ends. This CDR3 reads CASSSGRAKNIQYF. The CDR3 DNA follows: TGCGCCAGCAGCTCTGGAAGAGCCAAAAACATTCAGTACTTC.

The V call is TRBV5-1, the J call TRBJ2-5, with a tentative D call TRBD1 (6 bases). CDR3 length: 14 amino acids. V was cut by 1 base and J by 1 base, with 8 bases left in between. The germline V gene encodes CDR1 SGHRS and CDR2 YFSETQ. Here the CDR3 reads CASSLTGLQETQYF. The CDR3 bases are TGCGCCAGCAGCTTGACAGGGCTCCAAGAGACCCAGTACTTC.

The rearrangement joins TRBV20-1 to TRBJ1-5; no firm D call. The CDR3 runs to 10 residues. CDR1 is DFQATT, CDR2 SNEGSKA, per germline (reference sequence). Trimming pared 5 bases from V and 5 bases from J, leaving 4 bases between. Here the CDR3 reads CSAGYQPQHF. Here the CDR3 DNA reads TGCAGTGCTGGATATCAGCCCCAGCATTTT.

This clone turned up a few times. The genes are TRBV10-3 and TRBJ2-7; the match to TRBD1 covers 9 bases. J lost 5 bases, V lost 6 bases, and 8 bases had no gene match. The CDR3 is made up of 14 amino acids. Germline V gives CDR1 ENHRY, CDR2 SYGVKD. The CDR3 reads CAIRAGTGSHEQYF. The CDR3 DNA sequence: TGTGCCATCAGGGCCGGGACAGGGTCCCACGAGCAGTACTTC.

This clone was found a few times. The chain carries TRBV28 and TRBJ2-5, with 7 nucleotides matching TRBD2. Germline assignment: CDR1 MDHEN and CDR2 SYDVKM. J was trimmed by 1 base and V by 7 bases; bases with no gene match: 6. There are 14 residues in the CDR3. The CDR3 coding sequence is TGTGCCAGCACTAGGGCGGGAGCCCAAGAGACCCAGTACTTC. This codes for CASTRAGAQETQYF.

The chain carries TRBV7-3 and TRBJ1-1; 9 bases match TRBD1. CDR1 and CDR2 (germline): SGHTA, FQGTGA. The junction had 11 bases not matched to a gene; V was cut back by 5 bases and J by 7 bases. The CDR3 contains 15 residues. CDR3 DNA: TGTGCCAGCAGCCCGGGGACAGGGCTTAGACATGAAGCTTTCTTT. Protein product: CASSPGTGLRHEAFF.

The chain is built from TRBV4-3 and TRBJ1-1; D is undetermined. Trimming removed 1 base from V and 1 base from J, with 4 bases in between. CDR1 and CDR2 (germline): LGHNA, YSLEER. The CDR3 covers 13 residues. The CDR3 DNA reads TGCGCCAGCAGCCAAGTTGAGAACACTGAAGCTTTCTTT. Residues: CASSQVENTEAFF.

The chain carries TRBV18 and TRBJ2-7; 14 nucleotides match TRBD2. Per germline, CDR1 KGHSH and CDR2 LQKENI. The ends lost 5 bases at V and 6 bases at J; junction bases unmatched: 6. This CDR3 is built from 15 residues. The CDR3 region has the DNA TGTGCCAGCTCAGGGACTAGCGGGAGTGGAGTCGAGCAGTACTTC. This encodes CASSGTSGSGVEQYF.

This clone was observed a handful of times. This rearrangement joins TRBV28 to TRBJ2-6; D remains unclear. CDR1 and CDR2 from the germline V gene are MDHEN and SYDVKM. The CDR3 is made up of 14 amino acids. The V gene lost 8 bases and the J gene lost 0 bases, with 8 bases spanning the gap. CDR3 sequence reads: CASSLGSGANVLTF. CDR3 nucleotides: TGTGCCAGCTCGCTGGGCTCTGGGGCCAACGTCCTGACTTTC.

This clone was counted once. This chain connects TRBV27 to TRBJ2-7, with TRBD1 matching 7 bases. Germline loops: CDR1 MNHEY, CDR2 SMNVEV (reference sequence). Germline trimming cut 3 bases from V and 3 bases from J; bases unmatched to any gene: 8. The CDR3 is 15 amino acids. The CDR3 DNA sequence: TGTGCCAGCAGTTTCCGGTGGACAGGTAGCTACGAGCAGTACTTC. Translation gives CASSFRWTGSYEQYF.

This clone appeared a few times. The chain joins TRBV28 to TRBJ1-1, with D perhaps matching TRBD1 (5 bases). CDR3 size: 15 residues. Per germline, CDR1 MDHEN and CDR2 SYDVKM. Trimming cost V 7 bases and J 1 base, with 16 bases left between them. The CDR3 DNA reads as TGTGCCAGCACCACATCGTCGCAGGGGAACACTGAAGCTTTCTTT. Residues: CASTTSSQGNTEAFF.

This clone was seen ten or more times. The sample has other DNA sequences that encode this CDR3 too. This rearrangement joins TRBV7-3 to TRBJ2-1, with no clear D. The CDR3 spans 14 residues. The germline V gene encodes CDR1 SGHTA and CDR2 FQGTGA. V was shortened by 1 base and J by 2 bases, with 6 bases between the two germline ends. In DNA form, the CDR3 reads TGTGCCAGCAGCTTAAATGGGCCCTACAATGAGCAGTTCTTC. Encoded protein: CASSLNGPYNEQFF.

The chain is built from TRBV7-2 and TRBJ1-1, with D unclear. Trimming stripped 1 base from V and 2 bases from J, with 11 bases between. This CDR3 region has 15 residues. In germline, CDR1 is SGHTA, CDR2 FQGNSA. The CDR3 nucleotides are TGTGCCAGCAGCTTAGTCGCATCGGGTAACACTGAAGCTTTCTTT. This gives the protein CASSLVASGNTEAFF.

The chain employs TRBV10-3 and TRBJ1-6; no clear D gene. The CDR3 has 13 amino acids. Germline CDR1 ENHRY, CDR2 SYGVKD. V gave up 3 bases and J gave up 10 bases, with 10 bases separating them. The CDR3 DNA follows: TGTGCCATCAGTGACGGGGATAGATCACCCCTCCACTTT. Translated, it gives CAISDGDRSPLHF.

The V and J genes are TRBV9 and TRBJ1-2; no reliable D call. CDR1 SGDLS and CDR2 YYNGEE come from the germline V gene. The length of the CDR3 is 14 residues. Deletions cut 0 bases from V and 8 bases from J, with 14 bases between. The CDR3 spells CASSVDPGGRGYTF. The CDR3 region has the DNA TGTGCCAGCAGCGTAGACCCGGGAGGGCGCGGCTACACCTTC. Drawing the rest from reference TRBV9 and TRBJ1-2, the complete variable domain is DSGVTQTPKHLITATGQRVTLRCSPRSGDLSVYWYQQSLDQGLQFLIQYYNGEERAKGNILERFSAQQFPDLHSELNLSSLELGDSALYFCASSVDPGGRGYTFGSGTRLTVV.

This clone is classed as medium-sized. The CDR3 sequence is CASSLGRQGQFF. The CDR3 DNA reads TGTGCCAGCAGCCTCGGGAGACAGGGCCAGTTCTTC. The chain is built from TRBV14 and TRBJ2-1; possibly TRBD1 for D (7 bases). V was cut by 4 bases and J by 13 bases, with 14 bases left in between. Germline CDR1 and CDR2: SGHDN and FVKESK. CDR3 length: 12 residues.

This clone has more than one count but fewer than ten. The chain employs TRBV9 and TRBJ2-1; D remains ambiguous. Trimming removed 4 bases from V and 4 bases from J, with 12 bases in between. The germline CDR1 and CDR2 sequences are SGDLS and YYNGEE. The CDR3 extends over 14 amino acids. The CDR3 here is CASSPRLGYNEQFF. CDR3 coding DNA: TGTGCCAGCAGCCCCCGGCTGGGATACAATGAGCAGTTCTTC. Combining the CDR3 with reference TRBV9 and TRBJ2-1 gives the whole variable domain DSGVTQTPKHLITATGQRVTLRCSPRSGDLSVYWYQQSLDQGLQFLIQYYNGEERAKGNILERFSAQQFPDLHSELNLSSLELGDSALYFCASSPRLGYNEQFFGPGTRLTVL.

The chain has TRBV28 and TRBJ2-5; weak D call: TRBD1 (6 bases). The CDR3 consists of 15 residues. Trimming took off 6 bases at V and 4 bases at J, with 18 bases between the two ends. CDR1 and CDR2 from the germline V gene are MDHEN and SYDVKM. The CDR3 sequence: CASSFSGVLVETQYF. Here the CDR3 DNA reads TGTGCCAGCAGCTTCTCAGGGGTTCTTGTAGAGACCCAGTACTTC.

In its sample, this clone was seen a few times. The gene calls are TRBV11-2 and TRBJ2-5; TRBD2 matches 12 bases. The CDR3 length is 15 residues. CDR1 SGHAT and CDR2 FQNNGV come from the germline V gene. Unmatched junction bases numbered 7, after V lost 8 bases and J lost 3 bases. The CDR3: CASGFPSGGEETQYF. Here the CDR3 DNA reads TGTGCCAGCGGATTCCCTAGCGGGGGGGAAGAGACCCAGTACTTC.

This clone was found a few times. The rearrangement joins TRBV29-1 to TRBJ2-1; a weak D match, TRBD2 (6 bases). CDR1 SQVTM and CDR2 ANQGSEA come from the germline V gene. Trimming left V 3 bases short and J 9 bases short, with 15 bases between. The CDR3 contains 13 residues. The CDR3 nucleotides read TGCAGCGTTGATCGGGGGAGATTGTCTGAGCAGTTCTTC. Protein sequence: CSVDRGRLSEQFF.

The chain carries TRBV7-2 and TRBJ1-2; possible D gene TRBD1, 6 bases. V was trimmed by 5 bases and J by 4 bases, leaving 17 bases between them. The CDR3 has 15 amino acids. Germline loops: CDR1 SGHTA, CDR2 FQGNSA. This chain's CDR3 is CASSPRAGDGYGYTF. CDR3 nucleotide sequence: TGTGCCAGCAGCCCCCGCGCAGGGGATGGCTATGGCTACACCTTC.

This clone was seen only a few times. The chain couples TRBV28 to TRBJ2-5, with TRBD1 identical over 7 bases. Trimming cost V 6 bases and J 2 bases; bases outside gene matches: 12. Per the germline V gene, CDR1 is MDHEN and CDR2 is SYDVKM. This CDR3 is 16 amino acids long. This CDR3 reads CASSPTPTGSQETQYF. The DNA of the CDR3 is TGTGCCAGCAGCCCTACCCCGACAGGGAGTCAAGAGACCCAGTACTTC.